This passage covers 23 T cell receptor beta chains from one sample sequenced in a study of spatial heterogeneity in lung cancer. Time point meaning: sample taken at primary tumor resection. No cells were sorted before sequencing. The whole RNA sequenced was extracted from tumor, nontumor lung or frozen PBMC. TCRdb processed the 5' RACE reads anew with MiXCR; each CDR3 protein has one entry. Seen here are 25,000 or so distinct CDR3 sequences, 9.5% to 15% observed once, and the top ten hold approximately 25%. The sample was PBMCs, taken at surgery. These receptors were collected from a female donor with early-stage non-small cell lung cancer.

In its sample, this clonotype was seen many times. The V and J genes are TRBV7-9 and TRBJ1-5; TRBD1 matches at 7 bases. This CDR3 is built from 14 residues. Germline V CDR1 and CDR2: SEHNR, FQNEAQ (reference sequence). J was trimmed by 1 base and V by 8 bases; bases with no gene match: 5. The CDR3 nucleotides read TGTGCCAGCTCGCGACAGGGCAGCAATCAGCCCCAGCATTTT. Protein sequence: CASSRQGSNQPQHF.

This clonotype was counted only a few times. The rearrangement links TRBV28 to TRBJ2-1; the D gene is possibly TRBD2 (5 bases). CDR1 and CDR2 (germline): MDHEN, SYDVKM. V gave up 6 bases and J gave up 2 bases, with 14 bases separating them. The CDR3 length is 15 residues. CDR3 residues: CASRPGERPYNEQFF. The CDR3 DNA is TGTGCCAGCAGGCCCGGGGAGCGGCCCTACAATGAGCAGTTCTTC.

This clonotype was seen a handful of times. V usage is TRBV7-2 and J usage is TRBJ2-1; TRBD2 aligns across 12 bases. Germline CDR1 is SGHTA and CDR2 is FQGNSA. Unmatched junction bases numbered 7, after V lost 6 bases and J lost 7 bases. The CDR3 is 15 amino acids. CDR3 residues: CASRMTSGSGNEQFF. CDR3 bases: TGTGCCAGCAGAATGACTAGCGGGAGTGGTAATGAGCAGTTCTTC.

Worth noting for this clonotype: A much larger clone lies a single base off, so this may be a read error. CDR3 in amino acids: CASSSSLGGAGTQYF. In DNA, the CDR3 is TGTGCCAGCAGTTCCTCCCTGGGGGGGGCAGGTACGCAGTATTTT. The chain links TRBV28 to TRBJ2-3; D is possibly TRBD2 (7 bases). With 4 bases removed from V and 8 bases from J, the gap between germline ends came to 19 bases. Germline V lookup: CDR1 MDHEN, CDR2 SYDVKM. This CDR3 contains 15 residues.

With respect to this clonotype: It may be a read error: a sequence one base away is much more abundant. V and J are TRBV6-2 or TRBV6-3 and TRBJ2-2; D assignment may be TRBD1 or TRBD2 (6 bases each). The CDR3 is 16 amino acids. From germline, CDR1 is MNHEY and CDR2 SVGEGT. DNA for the CDR3: TGTGACAGCAGTTCCCTCGGGGGCCGCGGGACCGGGGAGCTGTTTTTT. The encoded protein is CDSSSLGGRGTGELFF.

This clonotype occurred many times. This chain links TRBV15 with TRBJ2-7; no firm D call. Germline V lookup: CDR1 LNHNV, CDR2 YYDKDF (reference sequence). The CDR3 consists of 14 residues. V lost 0 bases and J lost 3, with 9 bases in between. The CDR3 is CATSREADNYEQYF. As DNA, the CDR3 is TGTGCCACCAGCAGAGAGGCAGATAACTACGAGCAGTACTTC.

In this sample, this clonotype turned up many times. The chain joins TRBV15 to TRBJ2-3; D perhaps matches TRBD2 (6 bases). The CDR3 totals 15 residues. Germline V lookup: CDR1 LNHNV, CDR2 YYDKDF (reference sequence). With 4 bases removed from V and 2 bases from J, the gap between germline ends came to 13 bases. CDR3 sequence: CATSNGRDSTDTQYF. The CDR3 DNA reads as TGTGCCACCAGCAACGGAAGGGACTCCACAGATACGCAGTATTTT.

This clonotype was seen repeatedly, ten times or more. The chain's CDR3 is CASSFSGSAPETQYF. The DNA of the CDR3 is TGTGCCAGCAGCTTCTCAGGGTCCGCACCGGAGACCCAGTACTTC. This chain connects TRBV7-8 to TRBJ2-5; TRBD1 is a possible D gene (5 bases). The germline gives CDR1 SGHVS, CDR2 FQNEAQ. With 3 bases removed from V and 5 bases from J, the gap between germline ends came to 16 bases. The CDR3 runs 15 residues.

This clonotype appeared many times. This chain connects TRBV19 to TRBJ1-6, with D perhaps TRBD1 (6 bases). CDR3 length equals 15 residues. Germline lookup yields CDR1 LNHDA and CDR2 SQIVND (reference sequence). The V gene lost 5 bases and the J gene lost 9 bases, with 17 bases spanning the gap. CDR3: CASSPGDRNSSPLHF. In DNA, the CDR3 is TGTGCCAGTAGTCCCGGCGACAGGAACAGTTCACCCCTCCACTTT.

This clonotype appeared many times. The gene calls are TRBV10-3 and TRBJ2-3; 15 positions match TRBD2. Germline V gene data show CDR1 as ENHRY and CDR2 as SYGVKD. The ends lost 8 bases at V and 4 bases at J; junction bases unmatched: 10. The CDR3 consists of 17 residues. Written as DNA, the CDR3 is TGTGCCATCGGAGGGACTAGCGGGAGGAGAAGGGCAGATACGCAGTATTTT. It is translated as CAIGGTSGRRRADTQYF.

This clonotype was counted at least ten times. This chain connects TRBV7-8 to TRBJ1-1; 9 bases are shared with TRBD1. Germline CDR1 SGHVS, CDR2 FQNEAQ. V shed 3 bases, J shed 5 bases, and the junction held 4 bases outside the gene matches. The CDR3 totals 14 residues. The CDR3 reads CASSFGTGQTEAFF. CDR3 DNA sequence: TGTGCCAGCAGCTTTGGGACAGGGCAAACTGAAGCTTTCTTT. Supplemented by reference TRBV7-8 and TRBJ1-1, the full variable domain reads GAGVSQSPRYKVAKRGQDVALRCDPISGHVSLFWYQQALGQGPEFLTYFQNEAQLDKSGLPSDRFFAERPEGSVSTLKIQRTQQEDSAVYLCASSFGTGQTEAFFGQGTRLTVV.

The rearrangement joins TRBV6-5 to TRBJ1-6; no firm D call. The germline CDR1 and CDR2 sequences are MNHEY and SVGAGI. V lost 0 bases and J lost 0, with 12 bases in between. The CDR3 is made up of 18 amino acids. The CDR3 here is CASSYSIKGSSYNSPLHF. DNA of the CDR3: TGTGCCAGCAGTTACTCGATTAAAGGGAGCTCCTATAATTCACCCCTCCACTTT.

In its sample, this clonotype was seen many times. The chain combines TRBV29-1 with TRBJ1-1; 8 nucleotides line up with TRBD1. The trim removed 7 bases at V and 3 bases at J, leaving 4 bases unmatched. Germline loops: CDR1 SQVTM, CDR2 ANQGSEA. The CDR3 has 12 residues. This chain's CDR3 is CSARTGYTEAFF. As DNA, the CDR3 is TGCAGCGCTAGGACAGGGTACACTGAAGCTTTCTTT.

This clonotype occurred many times. The rearrangement joins TRBV27 to TRBJ2-7; perhaps D is TRBD1 or TRBD2 (5 bases each). Trimming removed 9 bases from V and 4 bases from J, with 16 bases in between. CDR3 length: 13 amino acids. The germline CDR1 and CDR2 sequences are MNHEY and SMNVEV (reference sequence). The CDR3 sequence is CARGPGTEYEQYF. CDR3 bases: TGTGCCAGGGGACCCGGGACGGAATACGAGCAGTACTTC.

The gene calls are TRBV20-1 and TRBJ2-7, with 9 bases aligning to TRBD2. The CDR3 runs 15 residues. V lost 4 bases, J lost 1 base, and 8 bases stayed unmatched. Per germline, CDR1 DFQATT and CDR2 SNEGSKA (reference sequence). CDR3 sequence reads: CSATSTSGNSYEQYF. For the CDR3, the DNA is TGCAGTGCTACATCGACTAGCGGCAATTCCTACGAGCAGTACTTC.

Ten or more counts support this clonotype. This sequence joins TRBV3-1 and TRBJ1-5; TRBD1 matches at 7 bases. The CDR3 extends over 15 amino acids. Germline CDR1 reads LGHDT; CDR2 reads YNNKEL (reference sequence). V was clipped by 1 base and J by 8 bases; unmatched bases: 8. CDR3 nucleotide sequence: TGTGCCAGCAGCCAAGGCGAGGGGGCCATTAAGCCCCAGCATTTT. Protein sequence: CASSQGEGAIKPQHF.

This clonotype was seen only a few times. V usage is TRBV24-1 and J usage is TRBJ1-1; no reliable D call. Per germline, CDR1 KGHDR and CDR2 SFDVKD. Trimming removed 5 bases at V and 2 bases at J, with 17 bases between. This CDR3 region has 16 residues. The CDR3 protein is CATSARPQKGNTEAFF. The CDR3 DNA is TGTGCCACCAGTGCCCGCCCCCAGAAAGGTAACACTGAAGCTTTCTTT.

This clonotype was observed many times. The chain combines TRBV3-1 with TRBJ2-6; D remains unclear. Germline CDR1 is LGHDT and CDR2 is YNNKEL (reference sequence). This CDR3 comprises 16 residues. The ends were cut back, 2 bases at V and 0 bases at J, with 8 bases in the middle. This chain's CDR3 is CASSQKKNSGANVLTF. As DNA, the CDR3 is TGTGCCAGCAGCCAAAAAAAGAACTCTGGGGCCAACGTCCTGACTTTC.

This clonotype has ten or more counts. The rearrangement uses TRBV27 and TRBJ2-6, with D unclear. CDR1 is MNHEY, CDR2 SMNVEV, per germline (reference sequence). This CDR3 region has 19 residues. The ends were cut back, 7 bases at V and 2 bases at J, with 24 bases in the middle. CDR3 DNA sequence: TGTGCCAGCAAAGATCCCGGTAGCTACATTTCGACTGGGGCCAACGTCCTGACTTTC. Its translation: CASKDPGSYISTGANVLTF.

The sample holds a few counts of this clonotype. V usage is TRBV4-2 and J usage is TRBJ2-2; D might be TRBD1 (6 bases). CDR1 is LGHNA and CDR2 is YNFKEQ in the germline V gene. V was trimmed by 0 bases and J by 7 bases, leaving 15 bases between them. CDR3 length: 16 amino acids. The CDR3 sequence: CASSQELQGSGGELFF. The CDR3 DNA sequence: TGTGCCAGCAGCCAAGAACTACAGGGAAGCGGCGGGGAGCTGTTTTTT.

This clonotype was found many times. V is TRBV7-2 and J is TRBJ2-7; D is unresolved. With 3 bases removed from V and 2 bases from J, the gap between germline ends came to 17 bases. CDR3 length: 16 amino acids. Germline CDR1 and CDR2: SGHTA and FQGNSA. CDR3 residues: CASSFGSGGPTYEQYF. The CDR3 coding sequence is TGTGCCAGCAGCTTCGGCTCGGGCGGACCGACCTACGAGCAGTACTTC. Looking up the rest from reference TRBV7-2 and TRBJ2-7 gives the full variable domain: GAGVSQSPSNKVTEKGKDVELRCDPISGHTALYWYRQSLGQGLEFLIYFQGNSAPDKSGLPSDRFSAERTGGSVSTLTIQRTQQEDSAVYLCASSFGSGGPTYEQYFGPGTRLTVT.

The chain combines TRBV4-3 with TRBJ2-7; 7 positions agree with TRBD2. V shed 3 bases and J 6 bases; nucleotides not matched to a gene: 2. CDR1 and CDR2 (germline): LGHNA, YSLEER. The CDR3 has 12 residues. CDR3 loop: CASSHGLGEQYF. The CDR3 coding sequence is TGCGCCAGCAGCCATGGACTAGGCGAGCAGTACTTC.

At least ten counts were recorded for this clonotype. The chain uses TRBV28 and TRBJ1-5; unclear D gene. V was cut by 5 bases and J by 2 bases, with 10 bases left in between. Germline CDR1 MDHEN, CDR2 SYDVKM. The CDR3 has 14 residues. CDR3 DNA: TGTGCCAGCAGTCCGGAGCTTGGCAATCAGCCCCAGCATTTT. This sequence encodes CASSPELGNQPQHF.